This T cell receptor beta chain was found in a study of blood T cell repertoires in COVID-19. Study at large: Donors in the United States, Italy and Spain gave samples during acute or convalescent COVID-19. Sources were T cells, B-cell-depleted T cells, or PBMCs; the material itself was cDNA or gDNA.

The CDR3 has 15 amino acids. The V segment lost 3 bases and the J segment 5 bases; nucleotides outside the gene matches: 6. Germline values: CDR1 GTSNPN, CDR2 SVGIG (reference sequence). Patients in Seattle were enrolled during active infection, then followed longitudinally. In the authors' methods: Estimation of nucleated cell counts relied on the amplification of reference gene primers. TCRdb's copy holds only in-frame clones and misses some; the assay was immunoSEQ multiplex PCR. The V and J calls and clone size come from that table; D and trimming were worked out from the DNA. Among about 200,000 clones listed, around 81% were seen once.

The receptor's source is a man aged 55 to 70 with COVID-19, enrolled during active disease. The sample was peripheral blood. V gene TRBV30 combines with J gene TRBJ1-6; 8 bases are a match to TRBD1. This CDR3 is CAWSIQGANNSPLHF. In nucleotides, the CDR3 is TGTGCCTGGAGCATTCAGGGGGCGAATAATTCACCCCTCCACTTT.